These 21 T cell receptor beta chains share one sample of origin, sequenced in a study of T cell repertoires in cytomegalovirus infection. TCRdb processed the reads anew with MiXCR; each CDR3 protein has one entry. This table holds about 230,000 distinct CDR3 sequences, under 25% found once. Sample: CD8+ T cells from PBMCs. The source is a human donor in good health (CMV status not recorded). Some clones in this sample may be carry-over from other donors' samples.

CDR3 in DNA: TGTGCCAGCAGCTTAACCCGGTCCGGGTGGGCAGATACGCAGTATTTT. This encodes CASSLTRSGWADTQYF. The rearrangement joins TRBV11-2 to TRBJ2-3; the D is unclear. V lost 2 bases and J 4 bases, leaving 16 bases between the germline ends. CDR3 length equals 16 residues. The germline gives CDR1 SGHAT, CDR2 FQNNGV.

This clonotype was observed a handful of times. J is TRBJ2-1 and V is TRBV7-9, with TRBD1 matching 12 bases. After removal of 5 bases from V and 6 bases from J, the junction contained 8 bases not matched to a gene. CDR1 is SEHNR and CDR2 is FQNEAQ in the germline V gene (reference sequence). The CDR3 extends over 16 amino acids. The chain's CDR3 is CASSPPGQGAFNEQFF. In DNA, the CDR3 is TGTGCCAGCAGCCCACCGGGACAGGGGGCGTTCAATGAGCAGTTCTTC.

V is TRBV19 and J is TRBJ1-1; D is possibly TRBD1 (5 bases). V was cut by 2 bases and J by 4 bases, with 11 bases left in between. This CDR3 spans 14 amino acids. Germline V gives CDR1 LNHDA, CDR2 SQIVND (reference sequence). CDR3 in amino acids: CASSIWGQSTEAFF. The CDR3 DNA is TGTGCCAGTAGTATATGGGGCCAGAGCACTGAAGCTTTCTTT. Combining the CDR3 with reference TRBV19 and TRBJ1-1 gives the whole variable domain DGGITQSPKYLFRKEGQNVTLSCEQNLNHDAMYWYRQDPGQGLRLIYYSQIVNDFQKGDIAEGYSVSREKKESFPLTVTSAQKNPTAFYLCASSIWGQSTEAFFGQGTRLTVV.

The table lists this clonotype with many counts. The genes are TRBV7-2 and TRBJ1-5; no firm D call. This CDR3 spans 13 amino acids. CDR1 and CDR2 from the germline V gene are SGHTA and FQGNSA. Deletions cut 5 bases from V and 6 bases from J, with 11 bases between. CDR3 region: CASSLNLGQPQHF. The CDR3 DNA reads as TGTGCCAGCAGCCTTAATTTAGGTCAGCCCCAGCATTTT.

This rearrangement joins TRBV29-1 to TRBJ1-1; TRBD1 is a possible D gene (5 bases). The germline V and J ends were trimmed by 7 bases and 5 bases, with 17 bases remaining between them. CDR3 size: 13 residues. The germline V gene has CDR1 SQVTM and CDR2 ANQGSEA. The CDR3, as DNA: TGCAGCGCTAGCGGGGGACCAGATACTGAAGCTTTCTTT. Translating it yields CSASGGPDTEAFF.

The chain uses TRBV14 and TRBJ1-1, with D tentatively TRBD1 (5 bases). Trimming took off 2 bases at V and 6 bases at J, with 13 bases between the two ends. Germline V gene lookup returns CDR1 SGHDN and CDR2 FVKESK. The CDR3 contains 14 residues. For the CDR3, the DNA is TGTGCCAGCAGCCAAATCCAGGCGGGACCTGAAGCTTTCTTT. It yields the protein CASSQIQAGPEAFF.

The CDR3 spells CASLWSSYNSPLHF. CDR3 bases: TGTGCCAGCCTATGGAGCTCCTATAATTCACCCCTCCACTTT. The chain couples TRBV2 to TRBJ1-6; D unresolved. Trimming removed 8 bases at V and 0 bases at J, with 8 bases between. CDR1 is SNHLY and CDR2 is FYNNEI in the germline V gene. CDR3 size: 14 residues. The complete variable domain, with remaining parts taken from reference TRBV2 and TRBJ1-6, reads EPEVTQTPSHQVTQMGQEVILRCVPISNHLYFYWYRQILGQKVEFLVSFYNNEISEKSEIFDDQFSVERPDGSNFTLKIRSTKLEDSAMYFCASLWSSYNSPLHFGNGTRLTVT.

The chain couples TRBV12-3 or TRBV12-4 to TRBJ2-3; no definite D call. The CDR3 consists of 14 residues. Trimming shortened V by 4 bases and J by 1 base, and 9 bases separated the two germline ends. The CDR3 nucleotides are TGTGCCAGCAGTTCAGCTGGGGGCACAGATACGCAGTATTTT. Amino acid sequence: CASSSAGGTDTQYF.

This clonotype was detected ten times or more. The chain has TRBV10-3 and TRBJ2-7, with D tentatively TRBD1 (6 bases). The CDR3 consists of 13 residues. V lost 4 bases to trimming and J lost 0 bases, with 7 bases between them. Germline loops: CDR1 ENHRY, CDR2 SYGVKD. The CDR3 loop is CAISGDTSYEQYF. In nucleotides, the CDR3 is TGTGCCATCAGTGGGGACACCTCCTACGAGCAGTACTTC.

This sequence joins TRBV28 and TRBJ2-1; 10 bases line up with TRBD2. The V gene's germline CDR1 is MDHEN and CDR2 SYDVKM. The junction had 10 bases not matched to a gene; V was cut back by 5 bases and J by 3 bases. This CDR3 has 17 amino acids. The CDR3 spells CASSLLLLAGYYNEQFF. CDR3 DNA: TGTGCCAGCAGTCTGCTCCTACTAGCGGGGTACTACAATGAGCAGTTCTTC.

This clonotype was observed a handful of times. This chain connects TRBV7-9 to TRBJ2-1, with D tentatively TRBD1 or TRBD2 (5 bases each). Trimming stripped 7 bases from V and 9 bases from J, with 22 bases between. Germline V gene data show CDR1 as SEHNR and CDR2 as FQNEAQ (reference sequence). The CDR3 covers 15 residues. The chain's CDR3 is CASTGRGERGAEQFF. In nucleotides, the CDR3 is TGTGCCAGCACCGGCAGAGGGGAAAGGGGCGCTGAGCAGTTCTTC.

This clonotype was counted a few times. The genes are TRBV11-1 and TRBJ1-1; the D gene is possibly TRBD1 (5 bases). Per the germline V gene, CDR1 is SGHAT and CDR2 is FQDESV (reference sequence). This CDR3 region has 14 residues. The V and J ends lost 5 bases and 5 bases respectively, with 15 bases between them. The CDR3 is CASSASGSGTEAFF. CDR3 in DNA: TGTGCCAGCAGCGCCTCAGGGTCGGGGACTGAAGCTTTCTTT.

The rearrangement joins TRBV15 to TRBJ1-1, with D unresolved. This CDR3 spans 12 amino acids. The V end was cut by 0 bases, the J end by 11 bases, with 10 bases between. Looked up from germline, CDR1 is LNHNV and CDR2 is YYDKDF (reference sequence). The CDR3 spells CATSRDVGYAFF. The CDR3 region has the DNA TGTGCCACCAGCAGAGATGTGGGGTATGCTTTCTTT.

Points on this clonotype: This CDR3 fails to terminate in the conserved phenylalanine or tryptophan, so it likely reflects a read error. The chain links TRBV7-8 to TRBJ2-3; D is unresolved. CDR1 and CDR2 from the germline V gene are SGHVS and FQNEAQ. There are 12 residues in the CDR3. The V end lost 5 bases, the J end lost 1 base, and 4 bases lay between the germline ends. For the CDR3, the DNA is TGTGCCAGCAGCGATGGCACAGATACGCAGTATTCT. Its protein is CASSDGTDTQYS.

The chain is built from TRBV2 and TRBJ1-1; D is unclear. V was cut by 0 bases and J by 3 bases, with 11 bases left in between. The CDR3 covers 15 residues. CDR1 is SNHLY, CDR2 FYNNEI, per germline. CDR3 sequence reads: CASSEAQAGYTEAFF. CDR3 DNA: TGTGCCAGCAGTGAAGCGCAGGCGGGCTACACTGAAGCTTTCTTT.

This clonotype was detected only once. The CDR3 nucleotides read TGTGCCAGCAGTTTCCAAACCGGGACAGGGCTCTCCTACGAGCAGTACTTC. It yields the protein CASSFQTGTGLSYEQYF. The genes are TRBV27 and TRBJ2-7; 9 positions agree with TRBD1. Germline values: CDR1 MNHEY, CDR2 SMNVEV (reference sequence). The CDR3 totals 17 residues. V lost 3 bases, J lost 0 bases, and 9 bases stayed unmatched.

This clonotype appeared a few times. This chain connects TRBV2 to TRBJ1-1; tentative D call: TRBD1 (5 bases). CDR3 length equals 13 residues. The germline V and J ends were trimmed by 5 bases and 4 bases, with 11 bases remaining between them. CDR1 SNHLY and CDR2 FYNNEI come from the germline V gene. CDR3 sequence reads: CASSSQGATEAFF. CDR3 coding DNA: TGTGCCAGCAGTTCCCAGGGAGCCACTGAAGCTTTCTTT.

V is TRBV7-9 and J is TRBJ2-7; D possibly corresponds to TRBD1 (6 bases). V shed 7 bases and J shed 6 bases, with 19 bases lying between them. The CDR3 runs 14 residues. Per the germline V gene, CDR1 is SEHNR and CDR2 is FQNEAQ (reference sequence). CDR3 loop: CASKPQDSFGEQYF. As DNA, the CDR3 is TGTGCCAGCAAACCCCAGGACAGCTTTGGCGAGCAGTACTTC.

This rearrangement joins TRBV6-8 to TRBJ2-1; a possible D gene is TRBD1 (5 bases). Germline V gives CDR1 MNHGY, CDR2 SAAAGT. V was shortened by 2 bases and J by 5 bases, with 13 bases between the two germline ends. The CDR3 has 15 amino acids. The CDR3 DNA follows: TGTGCCAGCAGTTACACGTCTTCCAGGGACAATGAGCAGTTCTTC. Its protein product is CASSYTSSRDNEQFF.

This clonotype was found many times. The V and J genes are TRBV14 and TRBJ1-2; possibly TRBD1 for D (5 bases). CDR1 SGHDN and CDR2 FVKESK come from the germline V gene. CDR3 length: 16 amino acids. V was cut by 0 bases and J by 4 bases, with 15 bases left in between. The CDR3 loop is CASSQDTGRGTYGYTF. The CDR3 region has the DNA TGTGCCAGCAGCCAAGATACGGGAAGGGGCACCTATGGCTACACCTTC.

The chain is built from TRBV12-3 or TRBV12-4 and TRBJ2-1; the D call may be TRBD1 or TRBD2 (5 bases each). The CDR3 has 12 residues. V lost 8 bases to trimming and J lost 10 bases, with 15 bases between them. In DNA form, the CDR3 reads TGTGCCAGCGGGACCGGATTTGGGGAGCAGTTCTTC. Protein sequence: CASGTGFGEQFF.